This note documents a single T cell receptor (beta chain) sequence. The antigen is not known. Each CDR3 protein gets one entry after TCRdb re-called the 5' RACE reads with MiXCR. The table lists approximately 890,000 distinct CDR3 sequences, 10% to 15% of them singletons. These data are taken from a study of identical twins. The V and J ends lost 5 bases and 4 bases respectively, with 15 bases between them. The germline V gene encodes CDR1 SGHAT and CDR2 FQNNGV. The CDR3 covers 14 residues. Study-level findings and limits: Conclusions leaned on cross-sectional statistical analysis and did not track the same donors over time. Zero-insertion results could be subject to partial confounding by invariant MAIT and iNKT cells. Sequences that were beta out-of-frame showed weaker excess twin sharing.

This sample was also put to use in a study of yellow fever vaccine responses in identical twins.

The chain carries TRBV11-2 and TRBJ2-7; D unclear. The sequenced sample consisted of PBMCs. The receptor was derived from a woman younger than 30 in good health. CDR3: CASSPQDPPYEQYV. CDR3 nucleotides: TGTGCCAGCAGCCCCCAGGACCCCCCTTACGAGCAGTACGTC.